This TCR beta chain is drawn from a study of shared clonotypes between healthy human individuals. The CDR3 spans 12 residues. Germline-derived CDR1 and CDR2 are SNHLY and FYNNEI. V was shortened by 4 bases and J by 14 bases, with 17 bases between the two germline ends. Data came from immunoSEQ multiplex PCR; TCRdb stores just in-frame clones and leaves some out. Altogether a few million clones are present, roughly 95% being singletons, with the ten largest covering around 0.13%. The chain joins TRBV2 to TRBJ1-1; D perhaps matches TRBD1 (5 bases). The sample comprised naive CD4+ T cells sorted from blood. Regarding subset: CD45RA+ positively selected. This sequence was found in a young man in good health. In nucleotides, the CDR3 is TGTGCCAGCAGTGGGGGGGACGGCGTCGCGTTCTTT. Residues: CASSGGDGVAFF.